The clone carrying this TCR beta chain appeared a few times. This sample stems from a study of post-analysis software for immune sequencing data. Libraries were made from TCR beta cDNA, and they carried unique molecular identifiers. Each CDR3 protein is one row after TCRdb ran MiXCR on the PCR reads. Among about 430,000 distinct CDR3 sequences listed, about 40% were seen once. Sequencing input: blood. The sequence derives from a girl aged 2-10 years with multiple sclerosis.

In DNA form, the CDR3 reads TGCAGCGTTGAAGGCGCGGGACAGGCTTCCTACAATGAGCAGTTCTTC. Its protein product is CSVEGAGQASYNEQFF. This rearrangement joins TRBV29-1 to TRBJ2-1, with 8 bases matching TRBD1. This CDR3 contains 16 residues. Germline V lookup: CDR1 SQVTM, CDR2 ANQGSEA. V shed 1 base, J shed 1 base, and the junction held 6 bases outside the gene matches.